This entry lists 21 T cell receptor beta chains sequenced from one sample in a study of blood T cells in healthy people across ages. A J-beta primer mix and a sample-barcoded 5' primer were used in a second PCR of roughly 6 to 11 cycles. TCRdb re-called the 5' RACE reads with MiXCR, one entry per CDR3 protein. The top ten clones hold 23% of a sample with 1.8 million or so distinct CDR3 sequences, about two fifths of them seen once. Sequencing input: blood. These receptors originate from a human donor in good health.

In its sample, this clonotype was seen a few times. This chain links TRBV27 with TRBJ2-7; perhaps TRBD1 as D (6 bases). Germline CDR1 reads MNHEY; CDR2 reads SMNVEV (reference sequence). CDR3 size: 16 residues. Deletions cut 6 bases from V and 4 bases from J, with 22 bases between. The CDR3 nucleotides are TGTGCCAGCAGCGACAATCAGGGGAGTCCGGGATACGAGCAGTACTTC. Amino acids: CASSDNQGSPGYEQYF.

The rearrangement joins TRBV7-2 to TRBJ2-7; maybe TRBD2 (7 bases). This CDR3 has 15 residues. Trimming pared 5 bases from V and 1 base from J, leaving 15 bases between. In germline, CDR1 is SGHTA, CDR2 FQGNSA. CDR3 protein: CASSPNGGHSYEQYF. In DNA form, the CDR3 reads TGTGCCAGCAGCCCAAACGGGGGGCATTCCTACGAGCAGTACTTC.

This clonotype was detected only a few times. The chain employs TRBV6-6 and TRBJ1-6; the D gene is possibly TRBD1 (5 bases). CDR1 is MNHNY, CDR2 SVGAGI, per germline (reference sequence). This CDR3 has 15 residues. V was cut by 0 bases and J by 9 bases, with 12 bases left in between. In nucleotides, the CDR3 is TGTGCCAGCAGTTACTCGGAAGATCAGGGTTCACCCCTCCACTTT. Residues: CASSYSEDQGSPLHF.

The chain links TRBV10-3 to TRBJ2-2, with D possibly matching TRBD1 (5 bases). V was clipped by 3 bases and J by 3 bases, with 23 bases between them. The germline V gene encodes CDR1 ENHRY and CDR2 SYGVKD. The CDR3 covers 19 residues. CDR3 loop: CAISDYKQGVEWDTGELFF. Here the CDR3 DNA reads TGTGCCATCAGTGACTACAAGCAGGGTGTCGAATGGGACACCGGGGAGCTGTTTTTT.

Note on this clonotype: Sequence at one end of the junction differs from germline and may be a read error. The chain links TRBV20-1 to TRBJ1-5, with 7 bases matching TRBD1. This CDR3 has 15 residues. Germline V lookup: CDR1 DFQATT, CDR2 SNEGSKA (reference sequence). The CDR3 coding sequence is TGCAGTGCGAAACTGGGACAGCGCGGGGGATTGCCCCGGCATTTT. Translation gives CSAKLGQRGGLPRHF.

This clonotype was counted between two and nine times. The genes are TRBV7-2 and TRBJ2-7, with D unclear. The CDR3 totals 15 residues. The V end lost 1 base, the J end lost 3 bases, and 13 bases lay between the germline ends. Germline CDR1 SGHTA, CDR2 FQGNSA. CDR3 bases: TGTGCCAGCAGCTTAGGGTCACGGTTTAACTACGAGCAGTACTTC. Amino acid sequence: CASSLGSRFNYEQYF.

The V gene is TRBV6-1, the J gene TRBJ2-4; 15 nucleotides line up with TRBD2. V shed 5 bases and J 6 bases; nucleotides not matched to a gene: 17. The germline CDR1 and CDR2 sequences are MNHNS and SASEGT. There are 20 residues in the CDR3. CDR3 nucleotide sequence: TGTGCCAGCAGTAAGTGGACTAGCGGGGGGGCCACGGACTCAAGAAACATTCAGTACTTC. It encodes CASSKWTSGGATDSRNIQYF.

The chain uses TRBV7-2 and TRBJ1-2; D uncertain. The CDR3 covers 14 residues. The ends were cut back, 5 bases at V and 4 bases at J, with 14 bases in the middle. The germline V gene encodes CDR1 SGHTA and CDR2 FQGNSA. The CDR3 is CASSQDGNLYGYTF. The CDR3, as DNA: TGTGCCAGCAGCCAGGACGGGAACCTCTATGGCTACACCTTC.

This chain uses TRBV28 with TRBJ2-7, with D possibly being TRBD2 (6 bases). CDR1 is MDHEN and CDR2 is SYDVKM in the germline V gene. V was cut by 3 bases and J by 3 bases, with 12 bases left in between. This CDR3 is 14 amino acids long. CDR3 bases: TGTGCCAGCAGTTTCCACAGGAGGGGCTACGAGCAGTACTTC. Protein sequence: CASSFHRRGYEQYF.

The chain carries TRBV20-1 and TRBJ2-3; D unclear. CDR3 size: 14 residues. CDR1 DFQATT and CDR2 SNEGSKA come from the germline V gene (reference sequence). V dropped 3 bases and J dropped 2 bases, with 12 bases sitting between them. In DNA form, the CDR3 reads TGCAGTGCTAGTGTCCCCAAAGTCACAGATACGCAGTATTTT. This encodes CSASVPKVTDTQYF.

This clonotype was recorded at least ten times. This chain joins TRBV9 and TRBJ2-6, with D possibly called TRBD1 or TRBD2 (5 bases each). Between the trimmed V and J ends, which lost 4 bases and 0 bases, there was a span of 8 bases. Germline values: CDR1 SGDLS, CDR2 YYNGEE. The CDR3 consists of 15 residues. Written as DNA, the CDR3 is TGTGCCAGCAGCCCCGGGACCTCTGGGGCCAACGTCCTGACTTTC. As protein: CASSPGTSGANVLTF. Drawing the rest from reference TRBV9 and TRBJ2-6, the complete variable domain is DSGVTQTPKHLITATGQRVTLRCSPRSGDLSVYWYQQSLDQGLQFLIQYYNGEERAKGNILERFSAQQFPDLHSELNLSSLELGDSALYFCASSPGTSGANVLTFGAGSRLTVL.

Comment on this clonotype: A single base separates this from a much larger clone, so it may be a read error. This sequence joins TRBV7-9 and TRBJ2-1, with 14 bases fitting TRBD2. Germline CDR1 SEHNR, CDR2 FQNEAQ (reference sequence). This CDR3 is 15 amino acids long. The V segment lost 5 bases and the J segment 8 bases; nucleotides outside the gene matches: 5. In DNA, the CDR3 is TGTGCCAGCAGCCGGACTAGCGGGGGGTGGGATGAGCAGTTCTTC. Translation: CASSRTSGGWDEQFF.

This clonotype was detected only a few times. This chain links TRBV7-2 with TRBJ2-3, with TRBD2 identical over 7 bases. Germline CDR1 and CDR2: SGHTA and FQGNSA. Trimming took 5 bases from V and 6 from J; bases not matched to a gene: 11. The CDR3 covers 15 residues. The CDR3 reads CASSLGLGREDTQYF. CDR3 coding DNA: TGTGCCAGCAGCCTCGGACTAGGGAGGGAGGATACGCAGTATTTT. Looking up the rest from reference TRBV7-2 and TRBJ2-3 gives the full variable domain: GAGVSQSPSNKVTEKGKDVELRCDPISGHTALYWYRQSLGQGLEFLIYFQGNSAPDKSGLPSDRFSAERTGGSVSTLTIQRTQQEDSAVYLCASSLGLGREDTQYFGPGTRLTVL.

The chain is built from TRBV4-3 and TRBJ1-1; D possibly corresponds to TRBD1 (6 bases). Germline lookup yields CDR1 LGHNA and CDR2 YSLEER. Trimming removed 4 bases from V and 1 base from J, with 16 bases in between. The CDR3 runs to 16 residues. The CDR3 sequence: CASSPREGGGNTEAFF. For the CDR3, the DNA is TGCGCCAGCAGCCCCCGTGAGGGGGGTGGGAACACTGAAGCTTTCTTT.

The chain links TRBV20-1 to TRBJ1-1; perhaps TRBD1 as D (6 bases). Germline lookup yields CDR1 DFQATT and CDR2 SNEGSKA (reference sequence). This CDR3 comprises 13 residues. Trimming removed 3 bases from V and 4 bases from J, with 12 bases in between. Written as DNA, the CDR3 is TGCAGTGCTAGTCGGGGGGCCGGCACTGAAGCTTTCTTT. It codes for CSASRGAGTEAFF.

A few counts support this clonotype. This chain joins TRBV4-1 and TRBJ1-5; no clear D. The CDR3 loop spans 14 amino acids. The ends were cut back, 1 base at V and 6 bases at J, with 10 bases in the middle. Germline loops: CDR1 MGHRA, CDR2 YSYEKL. Here the CDR3 reads CASSQGLGPQPQHF. The CDR3, as DNA: TGCGCCAGCAGCCAAGGGTTAGGGCCTCAGCCCCAGCATTTT.

The chain uses TRBV7-2 and TRBJ1-4; D gene unclear. CDR3 length: 15 residues. V was shortened by 3 bases and J by 6 bases, with 14 bases between the two germline ends. The germline V gene encodes CDR1 SGHTA and CDR2 FQGNSA. The CDR3 DNA is TGTGCCAGCAGCTTCGATACTGGGTTGTATGAAAAACTGTTTTTT. Protein product: CASSFDTGLYEKLFF.

This clonotype was seen only a few times. The rearrangement joins TRBV27 to TRBJ1-6; no firm D call. The CDR3 is 16 residues long. V was pared by 5 bases and J by 0 bases, with 11 bases between. Per germline, CDR1 MNHEY and CDR2 SMNVEV (reference sequence). CDR3 region: CASSRSMSSYNSPLHF. CDR3 nucleotide sequence: TGTGCCAGCAGTCGTTCGATGAGCTCCTATAATTCACCCCTCCACTTT.

This clonotype was seen at least ten times. CDR3 nucleotide sequence: TGCAGCGTCTCCAGGGGGCGTGGGGAGACCCAGTACTTC. Protein: CSVSRGRGETQYF. The chain employs TRBV29-1 and TRBJ2-5; TRBD1 aligns across 8 bases. CDR1 and CDR2 (germline): SQVTM, ANQGSEA. V shed 6 bases, J shed 5 bases, and the junction held 8 bases outside the gene matches. The CDR3 has 13 amino acids. Full variable domain (remainder filled in from reference TRBV29-1 and TRBJ2-5): SAVISQKPSRDICQRGTSLTIQCQVDSQVTMMFWYRQQPGQSLTLIATANQGSEATYESGFVIDKFPISRPNLTFSTLTVSNMSPEDSSIYLCSVSRGRGETQYFGPGTRLLVL.

The sample holds a few counts of this clonotype. The CDR3 loop is CASSHPDRGQPQHF. The CDR3, as DNA: TGTGCCAGCAGCCATCCCGACAGGGGTCAGCCCCAGCATTTT. The genes are TRBV4-2 and TRBJ1-5, with TRBD1 matching over 8 bases. The CDR3 consists of 14 residues. Germline lookup yields CDR1 LGHNA and CDR2 YNFKEQ. The ends lost 3 bases at V and 6 bases at J; junction bases unmatched: 4.

Only a few counts were recorded for this clonotype. The chain carries TRBV28 and TRBJ1-1; 8 positions agree with TRBD1. Per germline, CDR1 MDHEN and CDR2 SYDVKM. This CDR3 contains 14 residues. Losses at the gene ends were 4 bases for V and 5 bases for J; bases not matched to a gene: 6. For the CDR3, the DNA is TGTGCCAGCAGTTCTCCCAGGGGGCATACTGAAGCTTTCTTT. This codes for CASSSPRGHTEAFF.